The sequence of this TCR beta chain was determined in a study of identical twins (dated by TCRdb to 2015 to 2016). About the full investigation: The study deep-sequenced TCR alpha and beta repertoires from monozygotic twins, unrelated adults of various ages and cord blood to test whether fetal clonotypes persist. To rule out contamination, replicate twin experiments were performed at different times with different library preparation protocols.

Receptors were amplified or captured by 5' RACE. The reads were generated on an Illumina HiSeq 2000. A universal primer binding site was introduced by template switching, and a unique molecular identifier was present in the final cDNA, enabling accurate counting of TCR cDNA molecules. First-strand cDNA for TCR alpha and beta chains was synthesized from specific primers in the conserved constant-segment region. Each cDNA library was double barcoded, with a SMART-Mk sample barcode plus Illumina barcodes, to control for contamination. TruSeq adapter sequences and Illumina sample barcodes were added in two successive PCR steps. The TCR alpha and beta cDNA libraries were sequenced on the Illumina HiSeq platform using custom primers. In the authors' own workflow: MiGEC processed the raw reads to extract unique molecular identifiers, while MiXCR was used to determine the CDR3 positions. Recombination models were inferred per individual with the repgenHMM and IGoR tools using an EM algorithm. The tcR package in R was used for shared clonotype analysis, with sharing normalized by the product of cloneset sizes. Out-of-frame nonproductive sequences were analyzed to study raw recombination free of thymic and clonal selection effects. In TCRdb, the public reads were trimmed at Q25 with fastp and aligned with MiXCR, with productive beta chains retained. All rows with the same CDR3 protein become a single entry with the most common DNA and genes. These V and J calls originate from TCRdb's pipeline instead of the authors' own analysis. For this sample there are about 430,000 distinct CDR3 sequences; approximately 18% appear just once. Of the sample, around 10% falls within the top ten clones.

Turning to this clonotype: The antigen it binds to is not known. No qualities accompany the bases; no much larger clone lies one base away.

General study outcomes and caveats: In monozygotic twins, recombination models systematically underestimated out-of-frame TCR alpha sharing, but the models matched the sharing seen between unrelated individuals. Compared with coincidental sharing between unrelated individuals, an excess of low generation-probability sequences was observed among out-of-frame TCR alpha sequences shared between twins. Zero-insertion analyses could be partly confounded by invariant T cells such as MAIT and iNKT, though diverse VJ usage argued against such confounding for most clonotypes. Abundant cord blood beta clonotypes carried fewer insertions; young adult naive repertoires showed a weaker similar trend, while memory repertoires showed none. The excess sharing between twins in beta out-of-frame sequences was weaker because fewer shared sequences reduced the signal-to-noise ratio. Because the same donors could not be followed over many years, the conclusions depended on cross-sectional statistical analysis.

All donors were healthy Caucasians. Three unrelated non-twin adults were also sequenced: a male aged 18 to 30, a male aged 50 to 60 and a female aged 50 to 60. Miltenyi CD45RO+ enrichment and human naive T-cell isolation kits were used to isolate memory (CD45RO+) and naive T cells from PBMC. The origin of this receptor is a man aged 45-60 years in good health. The sequenced sample was naive T cells sorted from blood. Explained via the paper, the cell subset or site label denotes: cells isolated with a human naive T-cell isolation kit.

The CDR3 region has the sequence CASTLDRTRQPQHF. Here is the DNA: TGTGCCAGCACCCTAGACAGGACAAGACAGCCCCAGCATTTT. The sequence is built from TRBV12-3 or TRBV12-4 and TRBJ1-5; a tentative D match to TRBD1 spans 6 bases. The CDR3 spans 14 residues, from the cysteine through the phenylalanine. Just CDR3 DNA is preserved here, 42 bases in frame from base 1. V and J are truncated by 7 bases and 7 bases respectively, leaving an intervening sequence of 17 bases.